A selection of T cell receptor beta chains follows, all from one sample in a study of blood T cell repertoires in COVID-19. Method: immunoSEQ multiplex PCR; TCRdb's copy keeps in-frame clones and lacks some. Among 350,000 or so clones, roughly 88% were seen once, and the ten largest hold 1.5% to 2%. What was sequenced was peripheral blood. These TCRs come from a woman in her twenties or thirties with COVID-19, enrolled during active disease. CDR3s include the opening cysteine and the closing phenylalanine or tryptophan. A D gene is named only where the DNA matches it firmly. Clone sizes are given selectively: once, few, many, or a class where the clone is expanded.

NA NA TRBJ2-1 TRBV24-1 CATRGDSGGYNEQFF TGTGCCACCAGGGGGGACAGCGGGGGCTACAATGAGCAGTTCTTC
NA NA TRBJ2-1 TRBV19 CASSIPGQGRASGGGYNEQFF TGTGCCAGTAGCATTCCGGGACAGGGTAGGGCTAGCGGGGGCGGGTACAATGAGCAGTTCTTC
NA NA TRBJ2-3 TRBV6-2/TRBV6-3 CASSYFGDTDTQYF TGTGCCAGCAGTTACTTCGGGGACACAGATACGCAGTATTTT
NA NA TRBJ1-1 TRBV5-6 CASSLGDRPWGAFF TGTGCCAGCAGCCTTGGCGACAGGCCCTGGGGGGCTTTCTTT
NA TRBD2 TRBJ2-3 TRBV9 CASSVGVSGGETDTQYF TGTGCCAGCAGCGTAGGTGTTAGCGGGGGGGAGACAGATACGCAGTATTTT
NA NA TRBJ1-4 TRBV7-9 CASSKQGREKLFF TGTGCCAGCAGTAAACAGGGTCGCGAAAAACTGTTTTTT
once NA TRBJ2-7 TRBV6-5 CASSPGLNFYEQYF TGTGCCAGCAGTCCGGGACTGAACTTCTACGAGCAGTACTTC
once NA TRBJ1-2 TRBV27 CASGPLGRANYGYTF TGTGCCAGCGGCCCCCTGGGCAGAGCTAACTATGGCTACACCTTC
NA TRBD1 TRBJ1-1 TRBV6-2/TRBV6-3 CASSPDRGYTEAFF TGTGCCAGCAGCCCGGACAGGGGGTACACTGAAGCTTTCTTT
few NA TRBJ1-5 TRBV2 CASSGGREQPQHF TGTGCCAGCAGTGGGGGTCGGGAGCAGCCCCAGCATTTT
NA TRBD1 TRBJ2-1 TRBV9 CASSGWDRGYNEQFF TGTGCCAGCAGCGGATGGGACAGGGGCTACAATGAGCAGTTCTTC
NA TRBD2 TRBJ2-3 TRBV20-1 CSASGSGVGDTQYF TGCAGTGCAAGTGGTAGCGGGGTCGGGGATACGCAGTATTTT
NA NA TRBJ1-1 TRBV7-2 CASTSPRRAVNTEAFF TGTGCCAGCACCTCCCCCCGGAGGGCAGTGAACACTGAAGCTTTCTTT
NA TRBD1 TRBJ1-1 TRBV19 CASSTTGWAEAFF TGTGCCAGTAGTACGACAGGGTGGGCTGAAGCTTTCTTT
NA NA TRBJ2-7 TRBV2 CASSEVSVGGALEQYF TGTGCCAGCAGTGAAGTAAGTGTTGGAGGGGCCCTGGAGCAGTACTTC
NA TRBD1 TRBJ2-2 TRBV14 CASSQDRGSGELFF TGTGCCAGCAGCCAAGACAGGGGGTCGGGGGAGCTGTTTTTT
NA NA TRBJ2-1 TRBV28 CASSPLAVSSYNEQFF TGTGCCAGCAGTCCATTAGCGGTGAGCTCCTACAATGAGCAGTTCTTC
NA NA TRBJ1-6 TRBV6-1 CASSEVEEDYSPLHF TGTGCCAGCAGTGAAGTGGAGGAAGATTATTCACCCCTCCACTTT
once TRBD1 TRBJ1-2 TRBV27 CASSSRTGDGYTF TGTGCCAGCAGTTCCCGGACAGGGGATGGCTACACCTTC